This T cell receptor (beta chain) was retrieved from a study of CD4+ T cells in melanoma. Overall study findings and caveats: Diverse differentiation states were reported for melanoma neoantigen-specific CD4+ T cells. CD8+ T cell, macrophage and B cell function reportedly correlated with neoantigen-specific CD4+ T cells.

Regarding this clone: Its antigen remains unknown.

Assay: immunoSEQ multiplex PCR; the TCRdb copy retains only in-frame clones and omits some. In the table there are around 100,000 clones, about nine tenths of which are singletons. This CDR3 has 16 amino acids. Germline-derived CDR1 and CDR2 are SGHTA and FQGTGA. V lost 4 bases to trimming and J lost 5 bases, with 17 bases between them. The TCR comes from a human donor with melanoma. The J gene is TRBJ2-2, the V gene TRBV7-3; D is perhaps TRBD2 (6 bases). The sequenced sample was peripheral blood. CDR3: CASSSARLGRTGELFF. As DNA, the CDR3 is TGTGCCAGCAGCTCCGCACGACTAGGACGGACCGGGGAGCTGTTTTTT.